What follows are 2 T cell receptor beta chains derived from one specimen sequenced in a study of T cell responses to AZD1222 COVID-19 vaccine. The protocol was immunoSEQ multiplex PCR, while the TCRdb copy is restricted to in-frame clones and leaves out a portion. The sample yields about 130,000 clones, 89% seen once. This specimen was peripheral blood, taken on day 0 of AZD1222 vaccination. Receptor source: an adult in good health.

V is TRBV11-2 and J is TRBJ1-5, with 7 bases aligning to TRBD1. Losses at the gene ends were 1 base for V and 9 bases for J; bases not matched to a gene: 9. This CDR3 comprises 15 residues. Germline V gives CDR1 SGHAT, CDR2 FQNNGV. The CDR3 loop is CASSLGAKGAAPQHF. DNA of the CDR3: TGTGCCAGCAGCTTAGGGGCGAAGGGGGCTGCGCCCCAGCATTTT.

V gene TRBV12-3 or TRBV12-4 combines with J gene TRBJ2-2; no clear D. The CDR3 has 13 amino acids. Trimming stripped 3 bases from V and 6 bases from J, with 8 bases between. CDR3 DNA sequence: TGTGCCAGCAGTTTGGTCCCGGCCGGGGAGCTGTTTTTT. Its protein product is CASSLVPAGELFF.